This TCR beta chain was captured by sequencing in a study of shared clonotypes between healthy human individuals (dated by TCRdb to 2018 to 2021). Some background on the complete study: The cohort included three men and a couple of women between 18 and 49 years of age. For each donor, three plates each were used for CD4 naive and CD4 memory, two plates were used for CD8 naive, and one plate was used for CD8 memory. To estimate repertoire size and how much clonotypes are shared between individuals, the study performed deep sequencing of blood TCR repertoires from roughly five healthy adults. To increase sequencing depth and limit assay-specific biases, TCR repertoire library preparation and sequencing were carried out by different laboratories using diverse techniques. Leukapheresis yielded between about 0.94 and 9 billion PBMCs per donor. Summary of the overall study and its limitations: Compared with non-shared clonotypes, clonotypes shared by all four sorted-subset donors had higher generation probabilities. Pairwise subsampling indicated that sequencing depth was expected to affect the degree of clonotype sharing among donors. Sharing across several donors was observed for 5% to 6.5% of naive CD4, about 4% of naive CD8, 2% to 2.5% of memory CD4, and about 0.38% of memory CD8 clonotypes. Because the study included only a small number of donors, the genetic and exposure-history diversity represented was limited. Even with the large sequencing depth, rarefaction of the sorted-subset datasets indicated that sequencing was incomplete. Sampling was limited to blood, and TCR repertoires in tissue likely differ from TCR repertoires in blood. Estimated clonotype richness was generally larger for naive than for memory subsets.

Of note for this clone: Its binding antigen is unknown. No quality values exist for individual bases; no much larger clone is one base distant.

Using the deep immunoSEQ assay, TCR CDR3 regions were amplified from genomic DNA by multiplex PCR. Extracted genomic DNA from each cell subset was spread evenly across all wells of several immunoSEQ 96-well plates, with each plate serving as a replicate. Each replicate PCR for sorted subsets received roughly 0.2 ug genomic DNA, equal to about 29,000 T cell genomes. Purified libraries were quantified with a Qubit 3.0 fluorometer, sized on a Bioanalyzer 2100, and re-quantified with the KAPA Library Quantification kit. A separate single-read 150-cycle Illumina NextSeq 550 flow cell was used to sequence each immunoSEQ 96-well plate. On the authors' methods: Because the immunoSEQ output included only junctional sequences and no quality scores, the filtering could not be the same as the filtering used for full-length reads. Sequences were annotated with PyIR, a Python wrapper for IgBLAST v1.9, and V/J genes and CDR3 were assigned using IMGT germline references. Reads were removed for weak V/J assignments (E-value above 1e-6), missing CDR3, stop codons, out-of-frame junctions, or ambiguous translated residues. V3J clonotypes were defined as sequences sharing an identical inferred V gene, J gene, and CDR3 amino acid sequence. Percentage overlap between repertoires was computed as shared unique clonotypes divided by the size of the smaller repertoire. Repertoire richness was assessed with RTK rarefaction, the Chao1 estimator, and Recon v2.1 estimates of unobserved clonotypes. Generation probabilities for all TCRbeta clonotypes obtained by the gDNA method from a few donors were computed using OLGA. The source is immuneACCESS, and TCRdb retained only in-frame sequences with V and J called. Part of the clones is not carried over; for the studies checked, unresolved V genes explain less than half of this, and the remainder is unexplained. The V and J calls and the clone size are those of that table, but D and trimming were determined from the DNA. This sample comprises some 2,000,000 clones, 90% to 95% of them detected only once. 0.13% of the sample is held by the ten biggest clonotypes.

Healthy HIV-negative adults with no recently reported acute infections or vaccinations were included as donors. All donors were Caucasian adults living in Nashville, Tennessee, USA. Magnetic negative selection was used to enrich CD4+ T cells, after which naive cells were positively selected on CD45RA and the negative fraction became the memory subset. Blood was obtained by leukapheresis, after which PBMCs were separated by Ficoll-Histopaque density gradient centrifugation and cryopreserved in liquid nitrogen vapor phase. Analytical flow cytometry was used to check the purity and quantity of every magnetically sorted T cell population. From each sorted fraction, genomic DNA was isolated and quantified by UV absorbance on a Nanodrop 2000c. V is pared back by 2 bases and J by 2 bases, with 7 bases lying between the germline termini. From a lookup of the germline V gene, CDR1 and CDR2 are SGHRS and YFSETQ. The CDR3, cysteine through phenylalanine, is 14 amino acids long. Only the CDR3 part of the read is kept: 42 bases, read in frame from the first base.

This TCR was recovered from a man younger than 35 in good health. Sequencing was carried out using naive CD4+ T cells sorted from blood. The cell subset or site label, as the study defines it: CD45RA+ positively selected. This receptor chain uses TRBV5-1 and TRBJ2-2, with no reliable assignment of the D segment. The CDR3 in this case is CASSFGVNTGELFF. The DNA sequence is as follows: TGCGCCAGCAGCTTTGGCGTAAACACCGGGGAGCTGTTTTTT. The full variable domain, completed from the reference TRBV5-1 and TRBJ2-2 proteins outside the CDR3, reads KAGVTQTPRYLIKTRGQQVTLSCSPISGHRSVSWYQQTPGQGLQFLFEYFSETQRNKGNFPGRFSGRQFSNSRSEMNVSTLELGDSALYLCASSFGVNTGELFFGEGSRLTVL.